One sample yielded the 32 T cell receptor beta chains listed below, sequenced in a study of cytomegalovirus exposure and HLA in healthy donors. The PCR had 60 Vbeta and 13 Jbeta primers. The repertoire was sequenced with immunoSEQ multiplex PCR; TCRdb's copy has only in-frame clones and lacks some. The sample includes fewer than 250,000 clones, about nine tenths of them seen just once. Sequenced: PBMCs. All receptors come from a boy aged 2 to 9 in good health and CMV-seronegative.

V is TRBV25-1 and J is TRBJ2-7; 7 nucleotides agree with TRBD2. The ends lost 8 bases at V and 0 bases at J; junction bases unmatched: 4. This CDR3 is built from 13 residues. Germline V gene lookup returns CDR1 MGHDK and CDR2 SYGVNS. The CDR3 protein is CASVREGSYEQYF. DNA for the CDR3: TGTGCCAGCGTGAGGGAGGGCTCCTACGAGCAGTACTTC.

The V and J genes are TRBV10-3 and TRBJ1-2; tentatively, D is TRBD1 (6 bases). V lost 6 bases to trimming and J lost 4 bases, with 9 bases between them. There are 12 residues in the CDR3. The germline V gene has CDR1 ENHRY and CDR2 SYGVKD. In DNA form, the CDR3 reads TGTGCCATCAGCGGGGGGCTCTATGGCTACACCTTC. Protein product: CAISGGLYGYTF.

The chain joins TRBV7-9 to TRBJ2-2; 11 bases fit TRBD2. The length of the CDR3 is 16 residues. Per the germline V gene, CDR1 is SEHNR and CDR2 is FQNEAQ (reference sequence). The V and J ends lost 5 bases and 5 bases, in that order; junction bases with no gene match: 7. The CDR3: CASSRQTSGDTGELFF. The CDR3 region has the DNA TGTGCCAGCAGCCGACAGACTAGCGGGGATACCGGGGAGCTGTTTTTT. Based on the CDR3 plus reference TRBV7-9 and TRBJ2-2, the full variable domain is DTGVSQNPRHKITKRGQNVTFRCDPISEHNRLYWYRQTLGQGPEFLTYFQNEAQLEKSRLLSDRFSAERPKGSFSTLEIQRTEQGDSAMYLCASSRQTSGDTGELFFGEGSRLTVL.

The chain recombines TRBV30 with TRBJ1-4; D uncertain. The CDR3 covers 14 residues. Germline values: CDR1 GTSNPN, CDR2 SVGIG (reference sequence). V lost 0 bases to trimming and J lost 8 bases, with 13 bases between them. CDR3 coding DNA: TGTGCCTGGAGTGTACGAGGTTTGAGGGAAAAACTGTTTTTT. This encodes CAWSVRGLREKLFF. The full variable domain, rest sourced from reference TRBV30 and TRBJ1-4, is SQTIHQWPATLVQPVGSPLSLECTVEGTSNPNLYWYRQAAGRGLQLLFYSVGIGQISSEVPQNLSASRPQDRQFILSSKKLLLSDSGFYLCAWSVRGLREKLFFGSGTQLSVL.

Regarding this clone: The junction shows a germline mismatch at one end, possibly a read error. The chain uses TRBV7-9 and TRBJ1-1, with TRBD1 matching 8 bases. The CDR3 is 13 residues long. CDR1 is SEHNR and CDR2 is FQNEAQ in the germline V gene (reference sequence). The CDR3 loop reads CSSSSDRVAEAFF. The CDR3 coding sequence is TGTTCCAGCAGCTCGGACAGGGTCGCTGAAGCTTTCTTT.

J is TRBJ2-3 and V is TRBV9; D might be TRBD2 (6 bases). Germline CDR1 SGDLS, CDR2 YYNGEE. Trimming cost V 0 bases and J 6 bases, with 17 bases left between them. The CDR3 runs 16 residues. This chain's CDR3 is CASSVGPAGLTDTQYF. The CDR3 DNA follows: TGTGCCAGCAGCGTAGGTCCCGCGGGGCTCACGGATACGCAGTATTTT.

V usage is TRBV7-9 and J usage is TRBJ2-7; D is possibly TRBD1 (6 bases). The germline V and J ends were trimmed by 4 bases and 3 bases, with 16 bases remaining between them. Germline V gene lookup returns CDR1 SEHNR and CDR2 FQNEAQ (reference sequence). The CDR3 loop spans 15 amino acids. CDR3 region: CASSSTGLRYYEQYF. The CDR3 DNA is TGTGCCAGCAGCTCCACAGGGCTCCGATACTACGAGCAGTACTTC.

V usage is TRBV9 and J usage is TRBJ1-1; 9 bases align to TRBD1. CDR1 SGDLS and CDR2 YYNGEE come from the germline V gene. This CDR3 has 14 residues. Trimming removed 2 bases from V and 3 bases from J; junction bases left unmatched: 2. CDR3 coding DNA: TGTGCCAGCAGCGTCACAGGGGGCGACACTGAAGCTTTCTTT. Protein: CASSVTGGDTEAFF.

The rearrangement joins TRBV27 to TRBJ1-1, with a tentative D call TRBD1 (5 bases). Germline V lookup: CDR1 MNHEY, CDR2 SMNVEV (reference sequence). This CDR3 has 14 residues. Trimming took 3 bases from V and 6 from J, leaving 14 bases between them. CDR3 bases: TGTGCCAGCAGTTTTAATTGGGAGGGGTCTGAAGCTTTCTTT. It encodes CASSFNWEGSEAFF.

This clone has a single count. A junction boundary mismatches the germline segment, possibly from a read error. The chain combines TRBV7-9 with TRBJ2-7; the match to TRBD1 covers 8 bases. The CDR3 runs 15 residues. Germline V gene lookup returns CDR1 SEHNR and CDR2 FQNEAQ (reference sequence). The CDR3 coding sequence is TGTTCCAGCAGCTTAGCGACAGGGACAGGCTACGAGCAGTACTTC. It encodes CSSSLATGTGYEQYF.

The chain combines TRBV5-8 with TRBJ2-3, with D possibly matching TRBD2 (5 bases). With 0 bases removed from V and 8 bases from J, the gap between germline ends came to 16 bases. CDR3 size: 15 residues. Germline values: CDR1 SGHTS, CDR2 YDEGEE. The CDR3 sequence is CASSLGKFSVGTQYF. The CDR3 DNA sequence: TGTGCCAGCAGCTTGGGGAAGTTTAGCGTCGGTACGCAGTATTTT.

This chain uses TRBV4-2 with TRBJ2-5, with D unclear. Trimming stripped 4 bases from V and 2 bases from J, with 14 bases between. In germline, CDR1 is LGHNA, CDR2 YNFKEQ. The CDR3 is made up of 15 amino acids. The CDR3 coding sequence is TGTGCCAGCAGCCCCAGCCTCCAGGTGCAAGAGACCCAGTACTTC. This codes for CASSPSLQVQETQYF.

Notes on this clone: At one end, the junction sequence differs from germline, possibly due to a read error. J is TRBJ1-4 and V is TRBV7-9, with D uncertain. Germline assignment: CDR1 SEHNR and CDR2 FQNEAQ (reference sequence). The length of the CDR3 is 12 residues. Here the CDR3 DNA reads TGTTCCAGCAGCTTGAGAAATGAAAAACTGTTTTTT. It translates to CSSSLRNEKLFF. Combining the CDR3 with reference TRBV7-9 and TRBJ1-4 gives the whole variable domain DTGVSQNPRHKITKRGQNVTFRCDPISEHNRLYWYRQTLGQGPEFLTYFQNEAQLEKSRLLSDRFSAERPKGSFSTLEIQRTEQGDSAMYLCSSSLRNEKLFFGSGTQLSVL.

The J gene is TRBJ1-5, the V gene TRBV28; TRBD1 might be the D (5 bases). CDR1 and CDR2 from the germline V gene are MDHEN and SYDVKM. The CDR3 is made up of 16 amino acids. V was pared by 7 bases and J by 4 bases, with 20 bases between. The CDR3 DNA is TGTGCCAGCATACCCGTACGGGGGGACCTGAATCAGCCCCAGCATTTT. It specifies CASIPVRGDLNQPQHF.

Only a few counts were recorded for this clone. The V and J genes are TRBV6-6 and TRBJ2-6; D is perhaps TRBD1 (6 bases). This CDR3 is 16 amino acids long. In germline, CDR1 is MNHNY, CDR2 SVGAGI (reference sequence). V was pared by 6 bases and J by 0 bases, with 12 bases between. The CDR3: CASSITGSSGANVLTF. For the CDR3, the DNA is TGTGCCAGCAGCATTACAGGGAGCTCTGGGGCCAACGTCCTGACTTTC.

The J gene is TRBJ2-5, the V gene TRBV27, with 8 bases identical to TRBD2. This CDR3 spans 15 amino acids. CDR1 MNHEY and CDR2 SMNVEV come from the germline V gene (reference sequence). The V gene end was trimmed by 5 bases and the J gene end by 3 bases; junction bases not matched to a gene: 8. This CDR3 is CASSPWTSRKETQYF. In nucleotides, the CDR3 is TGTGCCAGCAGTCCGTGGACTAGCAGGAAAGAGACCCAGTACTTC.

The gene calls are TRBV10-3 and TRBJ2-7, with D possibly TRBD1 on 5 matching bases. V shed 8 bases and J shed 5 bases, with 10 bases lying between them. This CDR3 has 11 residues. Germline values: CDR1 ENHRY, CDR2 SYGVKD. Here the CDR3 reads CAIGQGHEQYF. CDR3 in DNA: TGTGCCATCGGTCAGGGCCACGAGCAGTACTTC.

Here the CDR3 reads CASSHDRDTEAFF. The DNA of the CDR3 is TGTGCCAGCAGCCATGACAGGGACACTGAAGCTTTCTTT. The chain joins TRBV7-3 to TRBJ1-1; 7 bases are shared with TRBD1. This CDR3 has 13 residues. After removal of 5 bases from V and 3 bases from J, the junction contained 3 bases not matched to a gene. Looked up from germline, CDR1 is SGHTA and CDR2 is FQGTGA.

Note on this clone: Within the sample, other DNA sequences also encode this same CDR3. The V call is TRBV9, the J call TRBJ2-5; D remains unclear. Looked up from germline, CDR1 is SGDLS and CDR2 is YYNGEE. V lost 0 bases, J lost 4 bases, and 7 bases lay in between. The CDR3 runs 13 residues. The CDR3 nucleotides are TGTGCCAGCAGCGTAGCATCGGGAGAGACCCAGTACTTC. This sequence encodes CASSVASGETQYF.

The chain employs TRBV4-1 and TRBJ2-7; TRBD1 aligns across 8 bases. The germline gives CDR1 MGHRA, CDR2 YSYEKL. The CDR3 loop spans 13 amino acids. Unmatched junction bases numbered 4, after V lost 3 bases and J lost 6 bases. The CDR3 region has the DNA TGCGCCAGCAGCCAGATGACAGGGGCCGAGCAGTACTTC. As protein: CASSQMTGAEQYF.

The chain links TRBV29-1 to TRBJ2-7, with 15 bases aligning to TRBD2. V dropped 4 bases and J dropped 1; count of bases not matched to a gene: 5. Looked up from germline, CDR1 is SQVTM and CDR2 is ANQGSEA. This CDR3 comprises 16 residues. CDR3 sequence: CSVGRTSGRASYEQYF. The CDR3 DNA follows: TGCAGCGTTGGACGGACTAGCGGGAGGGCTTCCTACGAGCAGTACTTC.

The CDR3 DNA follows: TGCGCCAGCAGCTTGGGGCAGGTGGCCGAGCAGTACTTC. It specifies CASSLGQVAEQYF. V usage is TRBV5-1 and J usage is TRBJ2-7; no clear D. The ends were cut back, 0 bases at V and 6 bases at J, with 10 bases in the middle. This CDR3 has 13 residues. The V gene's germline CDR1 is SGHRS and CDR2 YFSETQ.

Note on this clone: At one boundary the junction diverges from the germline segment, which might be a read error. The J gene is TRBJ2-7, the V gene TRBV7-9; possibly TRBD2 for D (7 bases). Per the germline V gene, CDR1 is SEHNR and CDR2 is FQNEAQ (reference sequence). This CDR3 has 17 amino acids. The CDR3 region is CSSSFRGRTVGGDEQYF. For the CDR3, the DNA is TGTTCCAGCAGCTTTAGGGGCCGGACAGTTGGGGGGGACGAGCAGTACTTC.

V and J are TRBV6-5 and TRBJ2-7, with 7 bases that match TRBD1. The CDR3 loop spans 14 amino acids. Germline V CDR1 and CDR2: MNHEY, SVGAGI. V was pared by 2 bases and J by 5 bases, with 6 bases of the junction left unmatched. For the CDR3, the DNA is TGTGCCAGCAGTTACGGTACAGGGGCCCACGAGCAGTACTTC. Residues: CASSYGTGAHEQYF.

The chain joins TRBV28 to TRBJ2-5, with TRBD2 matching 7 bases. This CDR3 region has 13 residues. From germline, CDR1 is MDHEN and CDR2 SYDVKM. Trimming took 6 bases from V and 5 from J; bases not matched to a gene: 6. This chain's CDR3 is CASRGRGLETQYF. In DNA form, the CDR3 reads TGTGCCAGCAGGGGGAGGGGACTGGAGACCCAGTACTTC.

This clone was counted a single time. The chain links TRBV28 to TRBJ2-2; TRBD1 agrees at 8 bases. With 3 bases clipped from V and 2 bases from J, the junction kept 20 bases outside the gene matches. CDR1 is MDHEN and CDR2 is SYDVKM in the germline V gene. This CDR3 is 21 amino acids long. Here the CDR3 reads CASSFLDRASRQGHNTGELFF. For the CDR3, the DNA is TGTGCCAGCAGTTTCTTGGACAGGGCGTCTAGGCAAGGGCATAACACCGGGGAGCTGTTTTTT.

The chain links TRBV28 to TRBJ2-7; 8 nucleotides line up with TRBD1. V lost 6 bases and J lost 2; bases outside the gene matches: 9. The length of the CDR3 is 15 residues. The germline CDR1 and CDR2 sequences are MDHEN and SYDVKM. The CDR3 loop is CASRPDRVPTYEQYF. The DNA of the CDR3 is TGTGCCAGCAGGCCGGACAGGGTCCCTACCTACGAGCAGTACTTC.

The chain employs TRBV29-1 and TRBJ1-1, with D hard to call. Trimming shortened V by 6 bases and J by 1 base, and 12 bases separated the two germline ends. This CDR3 is built from 13 residues. CDR1 is SQVTM and CDR2 is ANQGSEA in the germline V gene. CDR3 amino acids: CSVKQIQNTEAFF. CDR3 DNA sequence: TGCAGCGTCAAACAGATACAGAACACTGAAGCTTTCTTT.

The chain carries TRBV10-3 and TRBJ2-7; D remains unclear. The CDR3 contains 12 residues. Germline V CDR1 and CDR2: ENHRY, SYGVKD. Trimming left V 3 bases short and J 1 base short, with 4 bases between. CDR3 in amino acids: CAISETSYEQYF. The CDR3 region has the DNA TGTGCCATCAGTGAAACTTCCTACGAGCAGTACTTC.

The chain recombines TRBV14 with TRBJ2-7, with 13 bases identical to TRBD2. Germline lookup yields CDR1 SGHDN and CDR2 FVKESK. V was pared by 1 base and J by 2 bases, with 5 bases of the junction left unmatched. The CDR3 has 17 residues. CDR3 region: CASSQASGLAGAYEQYF. The CDR3 nucleotides read TGTGCCAGCAGCCAAGCGTCAGGACTAGCGGGAGCCTACGAGCAGTACTTC.

J is TRBJ2-5 and V is TRBV2; 7 bases fit TRBD1. V dropped 5 bases and J dropped 4; count of bases not matched to a gene: 7. Per germline, CDR1 SNHLY and CDR2 FYNNEI. The CDR3 extends over 14 amino acids. The CDR3 here is CASSSRQGRETQYF. The CDR3, as DNA: TGTGCCAGCAGTAGCCGACAGGGTCGAGAGACCCAGTACTTC.

This clone was seen once. The chain uses TRBV28 and TRBJ1-5; the match to TRBD1 covers 11 bases. V trimming: 6 bases; J trimming: 0 bases; junction bases outside the gene matches: 7. Germline V gene lookup returns CDR1 MDHEN and CDR2 SYDVKM. This CDR3 region has 17 residues. CDR3 sequence (DNA): TGTGCCAGCAGACCGGGACAGGGGGGCTATAGCAATCAGCCCCAGCATTTT. Translating it yields CASRPGQGGYSNQPQHF.